The 9 T cell receptor beta chains below come from one sample, sequenced in a study of blood T cell repertoires in COVID-19. This table comes from immunoSEQ multiplex PCR, and its TCRdb copy is limited to in-frame clones, with some not included. The data contain some 99,000 clones, approximately 90% of them singletons. The source material was peripheral blood. The receptor set was obtained from an older man with acute or convalescent COVID-19.

The V gene is TRBV11-2, the J gene TRBJ2-7, with 10 bases fitting TRBD1. Germline-derived CDR1 and CDR2 are SGHAT and FQNNGV. The CDR3 loop spans 16 amino acids. Losses at the gene ends were 5 bases for V and 2 bases for J; bases not matched to a gene: 9. CDR3 in DNA: TGTGCCAGCAGCCGAGGTCCGGGACAGGGGCCCTACGAGCAGTACGTC. Residues: CASSRGPGQGPYEQYV.

This clone was detected a few times. The V and J genes are TRBV19 and TRBJ1-3; maybe TRBD1 (6 bases). This CDR3 is 16 amino acids long. The ends were cut back, 5 bases at V and 1 base at J, with 15 bases in the middle. Germline-derived CDR1 and CDR2 are LNHDA and SQIVND (reference sequence). CDR3 sequence (DNA): TGTGCCAGTAGTGTTCCCGGGACAAATTCTGGAAACACCATATATTTT. Translated: CASSVPGTNSGNTIYF.

This clone was observed a handful of times. The chain has TRBV28 and TRBJ1-4; TRBD1 aligns across 8 bases. With V trimmed by 3 bases and J by 5 bases, 2 bases remained unmatched. The CDR3 covers 14 residues. CDR1 and CDR2 from the germline V gene are MDHEN and SYDVKM. The CDR3 loop is CASSFGDRNEKLFF. In DNA form, the CDR3 reads TGTGCCAGCAGTTTCGGGGACAGGAATGAAAAACTGTTTTTT.

This chain connects TRBV18 to TRBJ2-3; maybe TRBD1 (6 bases). Germline V CDR1 and CDR2: KGHSH, LQKENI. With 4 bases removed from V and 5 bases from J, the gap between germline ends came to 16 bases. The CDR3 has 15 amino acids. The CDR3 spells CASSRSRGALDTQYF. CDR3 bases: TGTGCCAGCTCACGGAGCAGGGGCGCGTTAGATACGCAGTATTTT.

The chain has TRBV2 and TRBJ2-7; a weak D match, TRBD1 (5 bases). The V gene's germline CDR1 is SNHLY and CDR2 FYNNEI. V lost 8 bases, J lost 2 bases, and 16 bases lay in between. The CDR3 runs 14 residues. The CDR3 nucleotides are TGTGCCAGCGGACCCAGGGTAAAGGCCTACGAGCAGTACTTC. Translation: CASGPRVKAYEQYF.

The chain carries TRBV5-1 and TRBJ1-1; D gene uncertain. The germline V gene encodes CDR1 SGHRS and CDR2 YFSETQ. This CDR3 has 13 residues. V was shortened by 0 bases and J by 3 bases, with 6 bases between the two germline ends. CDR3 in amino acids: CASSLDIYTEAFF. DNA for the CDR3: TGCGCCAGCAGCTTGGACATCTACACTGAAGCTTTCTTT.

The V gene is TRBV6-5, the J gene TRBJ1-2; 9 bases are shared with TRBD1. Germline V gives CDR1 MNHEY, CDR2 SVGAGI. There are 13 residues in the CDR3. Trimming cost V 6 bases and J 7 bases; bases outside gene matches: 6. The CDR3 DNA follows: TGTGCCAGCAGGGAGACAGGGGGAGGTGGCTACACCTTC. Protein: CASRETGGGGYTF.

The chain carries TRBV7-2 and TRBJ1-2; 11 bases align to TRBD1. The CDR3 is 15 amino acids. Germline V lookup: CDR1 SGHTA, CDR2 FQGNSA. The junction had 4 bases not matched to a gene; V was cut back by 5 bases and J by 2 bases. DNA of the CDR3: TGTGCCAGCAGCACCCGGACAGGGGGCAACTATGGCTACACCTTC. Translating gives CASSTRTGGNYGYTF.

This clone appeared once. One end of the junction does not line up with germline, which may come from a read error. The V gene is TRBV7-7, the J gene TRBJ2-1, with D perhaps matching TRBD1 (6 bases). Germline V CDR1 and CDR2: SSHAT, FNYEAQ (reference sequence). The CDR3 consists of 13 residues. As DNA, the CDR3 is TGTGCTAGCAGCTTAGGACAGAACAATGAGCAGTTCTTC. It specifies CASSLGQNNEQFF.